The 10 T cell receptor beta chains presented below share a single source sample, sequenced in a study of blood T cells in healthy people across ages. Together with a sample-barcoded 5' primer, a J-beta primer mix was included in a second PCR lasting about 7 to 11 cycles. TCRdb re-called the 5' RACE reads through MiXCR, storing one row per CDR3 protein. The repertoire has some 1.5 million distinct CDR3 sequences, under 30% of them found once; the top ten carry approximately 7.7%. The sample taken for sequencing was blood. Source of these receptors: a woman in her 30s in good health.

CDR3 in DNA: TGTGCCAGCAGTTACTTCGGCAGTAACTACAATGAGCAGTTCTTC. Protein: CASSYFGSNYNEQFF. This chain joins TRBV6-2 or TRBV6-3 and TRBJ2-1; D is unclear. Germline V lookup: CDR1 MNHEY, CDR2 SVGEGT. Trimming stripped 1 base from V and 3 bases from J, with 10 bases between. This CDR3 spans 15 amino acids.

Concerning this clonotype: The missing conserved phenylalanine or tryptophan at the end of this CDR3 makes a read error likely. V usage is TRBV9 and J usage is TRBJ2-2; possible D gene TRBD1, 6 bases. Trimming took off 0 bases at V and 2 bases at J, with 14 bases between the two ends. The CDR3 has 17 residues. The V gene's germline CDR1 is SGDLS and CDR2 YYNGEE. This CDR3 is CASSVESGRGNTGELFL. In DNA, the CDR3 is TGTGCCAGCAGCGTAGAGAGTGGCAGGGGAAACACCGGGGAGCTGTTTTTG.

This clonotype came up a few times. The chain links TRBV29-1 to TRBJ2-1; TRBD2 aligns across 8 bases. V dropped 7 bases and J dropped 6; count of bases not matched to a gene: 2. The CDR3 totals 11 residues. Germline CDR1 is SQVTM and CDR2 is ANQGSEA. This CDR3 is CSGREVNEQFF. The CDR3 DNA reads TGCAGCGGGCGGGAGGTCAATGAGCAGTTCTTC.

The chain carries TRBV20-1 and TRBJ2-5; the D is unclear. Germline CDR1 and CDR2: DFQATT and SNEGSKA (reference sequence). This CDR3 spans 13 amino acids. Trimming stripped 2 bases from V and 2 bases from J, with 9 bases between. In DNA, the CDR3 is TGCAGTGCTAGATCTAGGGCTCAAGAGACCCAGTACTTC. It encodes CSARSRAQETQYF.

In this sample, this clonotype turned up a few times. The chain recombines TRBV5-6 with TRBJ2-1; D is unclear. The CDR3 has 12 residues. Between the trimmed V and J ends, which lost 1 base and 5 bases, there was a span of 4 bases. CDR1 and CDR2 (germline): SGHDT, YYEEEE. The CDR3 spells CASSLYDNEQFF. CDR3 DNA: TGTGCCAGCAGCTTGTATGACAATGAGCAGTTCTTC.

Many counts were recorded for this clonotype. V gene TRBV6-6 combines with J gene TRBJ1-2; D is undetermined. This CDR3 spans 13 amino acids. Germline values: CDR1 MNHNY, CDR2 SVGAGI (reference sequence). V gave up 0 bases and J gave up 2 bases, with 4 bases separating them. CDR3 loop: CASSYSENYGYTF. The CDR3, as DNA: TGTGCCAGCAGTTACTCAGAAAACTATGGCTACACCTTC.

The chain has TRBV20-1 and TRBJ2-7; either TRBD1 or TRBD2 may supply D (5 bases each). Trimming cost V 0 bases and J 2 bases, with 11 bases left between them. The V gene's germline CDR1 is DFQATT and CDR2 SNEGSKA (reference sequence). The CDR3 consists of 14 residues. CDR3 bases: TGCAGTGCTAGAGATGGGACGGGCCCCTACGAGCAGTACTTC. Translating gives CSARDGTGPYEQYF.

V is TRBV5-1 and J is TRBJ2-1, with 10 nucleotides matching TRBD2. J was trimmed by 5 bases and V by 4 bases; bases with no gene match: 12. CDR1 is SGHRS, CDR2 YFSETQ, per germline. The CDR3 covers 17 residues. DNA of the CDR3: TGCGCCAGCAGCCCCTTAGAGGTAGCGGGGGGTAACAATGAGCAGTTCTTC. Translated, it gives CASSPLEVAGGNNEQFF. The whole variable domain, remainder taken from reference TRBV5-1 and TRBJ2-1, is KAGVTQTPRYLIKTRGQQVTLSCSPISGHRSVSWYQQTPGQGLQFLFEYFSETQRNKGNFPGRFSGRQFSNSRSEMNVSTLELGDSALYLCASSPLEVAGGNNEQFFGPGTRLTVL.

This clonotype was counted only a few times. V usage is TRBV3-1 and J usage is TRBJ2-1; TRBD2 matches at 9 bases. V shed 4 bases, J shed 6 bases, and the junction held 7 bases outside the gene matches. Germline V gene data show CDR1 as LGHDT and CDR2 as YNNKEL (reference sequence). The CDR3 extends over 15 amino acids. The CDR3 here is CASSPEGRGGNEQFF. Here the CDR3 DNA reads TGTGCCAGCAGCCCCGAGGGGCGGGGGGGCAATGAGCAGTTCTTC.

As DNA, the CDR3 is TGTGCCAGCAGTTCACCGGACGGTAACAGGGGGCCCCAGCATTTT. Translated: CASSSPDGNRGPQHF. The rearrangement links TRBV28 to TRBJ1-5, with TRBD1 matching 7 bases. Germline CDR1 MDHEN, CDR2 SYDVKM. Trimming removed 4 bases from V and 9 bases from J; junction bases left unmatched: 12. This CDR3 comprises 15 residues.